This T cell receptor (beta chain) derives from a study of cytomegalovirus exposure and HLA in healthy donors. Study-level findings and limits: TCR beta sequences numbering 15,000 to 20,000 were associated with HLA alleles at 0.05 false discovery rate in a later analysis.

Trimming took off 2 bases at V and 1 base at J, with 17 bases between the two ends. This CDR3 is built from 18 residues. CDR1 and CDR2 from the germline V gene are MNHEY and SMNVEV (reference sequence). Concerning this clone: The antigen is not known.

13 Jbeta primers and 60 Vbeta primers were used for the PCR. Repertoires were generated with immunoSEQ multiplex PCR, while TCRdb's copy carries only in-frame clones and drops some. The data contain roughly 180,000 clones, roughly 82% of them singletons. This TCR was sampled from a girl aged 2 to 10 in good health and CMV-seropositive. The V call is TRBV27, the J call TRBJ1-4; TRBD1 is a possible D gene (5 bases). Sequencing input: PBMCs. The chain's CDR3 is CASSLRGREGGTNEKLFF. CDR3 DNA sequence: TGTGCCAGCAGTTTAAGAGGCAGGGAAGGTGGAACTAATGAAAAACTGTTTTTT. Complete variable domain (other parts from reference TRBV27 and TRBJ1-4): EAQVTQNPRYLITVTGKKLTVTCSQNMNHEYMSWYRQDPGLGLRQIYYSMNVEVTDKGDVPEGYKVSRKEKRNFPLILESPSPNQTSLYFCASSLRGREGGTNEKLFFGSGTQLSVL.